This T cell receptor beta chain was documented in a study of blood T cell repertoires in COVID-19. Trimming shortened V by 5 bases and J by 2 bases, and 7 bases separated the two germline ends. Germline assignment: CDR1 SGHNT and CDR2 YENEEA. The CDR3 has 12 residues. The table came from immunoSEQ multiplex PCR; TCRdb's copy has only in-frame clones and leaves some out. In the table there are about 35,000 clones, approximately 81% of which are singletons. To note about this clone: The same CDR3 also results from other DNA sequences found in this sample.

The source material was peripheral blood. The rearrangement uses TRBV11-3 and TRBJ2-7; D is perhaps TRBD2 (5 bases). The sequence came from a man in his 60s in a cohort sampled during active COVID-19. CDR3 protein: CASSRRAYEQYF. The CDR3 bases are TGTGCCAGCAGCAGGCGGGCCTACGAGCAGTACTTC. Looking up the rest from reference TRBV11-3 and TRBJ2-7 gives the full variable domain: EAGVVQSPRYKIIEKKQPVAFWCNPISGHNTLYWYLQNLGQGPELLIRYENEEAVDDSQLPKDRFSAERLKGVDSTLKIQPAELGDSAVYLCASSRRAYEQYFGPGTRLTVT.